This TCR beta chain was sequenced in a study of cytomegalovirus exposure and HLA in healthy donors. The sample holds a few counts of this clone. The V end lost 2 bases, the J end lost 7 bases, and 5 bases lay between the germline ends. This CDR3 is 11 amino acids long. Germline CDR1 LNHDA, CDR2 SQIVND (reference sequence). Repertoires were generated with immunoSEQ multiplex PCR, while TCRdb's copy carries only in-frame clones and drops some. Among approximately 120,000 clones listed, around nine tenths were seen once. From the 120-subject validation cohort, which was separate from the roughly 700-subject first cohort, the donors were drawn.

Sequencing was carried out using PBMCs. This TCR derives from a woman aged 18-30 years in good health and CMV-seronegative. The chain combines TRBV19 with TRBJ1-2; D unresolved. For the CDR3, the DNA is TGTGCCAGTAGTATATTCGGTGGCTACACCTTC. Translation: CASSIFGGYTF.